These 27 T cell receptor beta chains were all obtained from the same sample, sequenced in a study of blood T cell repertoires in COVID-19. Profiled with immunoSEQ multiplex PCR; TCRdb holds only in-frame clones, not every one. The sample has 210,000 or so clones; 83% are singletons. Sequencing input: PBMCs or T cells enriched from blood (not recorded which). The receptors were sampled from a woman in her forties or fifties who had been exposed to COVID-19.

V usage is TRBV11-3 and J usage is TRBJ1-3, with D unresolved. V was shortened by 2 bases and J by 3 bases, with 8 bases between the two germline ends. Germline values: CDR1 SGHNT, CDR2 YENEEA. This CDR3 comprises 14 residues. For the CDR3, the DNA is TGTGCCAGCAGCTTAACCGGGAGTGGAAACACCATATATTTT. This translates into CASSLTGSGNTIYF.

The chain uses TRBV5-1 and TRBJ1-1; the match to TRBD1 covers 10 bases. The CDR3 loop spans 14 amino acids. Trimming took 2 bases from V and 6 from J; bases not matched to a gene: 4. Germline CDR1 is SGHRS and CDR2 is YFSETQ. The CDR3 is CASSLSGTGAEAFF. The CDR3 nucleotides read TGCGCCAGCAGCTTAAGCGGGACAGGGGCTGAAGCTTTCTTT. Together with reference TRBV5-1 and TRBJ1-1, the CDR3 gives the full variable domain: KAGVTQTPRYLIKTRGQQVTLSCSPISGHRSVSWYQQTPGQGLQFLFEYFSETQRNKGNFPGRFSGRQFSNSRSEMNVSTLELGDSALYLCASSLSGTGAEAFFGQGTRLTVV.

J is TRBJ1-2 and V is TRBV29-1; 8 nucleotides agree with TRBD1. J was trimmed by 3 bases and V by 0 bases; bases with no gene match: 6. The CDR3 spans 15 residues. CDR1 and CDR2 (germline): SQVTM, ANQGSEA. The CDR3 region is CSVEDLPTGDYGYTF. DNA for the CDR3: TGCAGCGTTGAAGATTTGCCGACAGGGGACTATGGCTACACCTTC.

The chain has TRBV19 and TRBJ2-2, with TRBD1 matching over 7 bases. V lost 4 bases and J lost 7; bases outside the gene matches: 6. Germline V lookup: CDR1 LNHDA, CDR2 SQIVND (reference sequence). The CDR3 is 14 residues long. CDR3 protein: CASSRDRVGGELFF. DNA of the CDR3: TGTGCCAGTAGTAGAGACAGGGTTGGCGGGGAGCTGTTTTTT. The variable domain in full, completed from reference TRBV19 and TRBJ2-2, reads DGGITQSPKYLFRKEGQNVTLSCEQNLNHDAMYWYRQDPGQGLRLIYYSQIVNDFQKGDIAEGYSVSREKKESFPLTVTSAQKNPTAFYLCASSRDRVGGELFFGEGSRLTVL.

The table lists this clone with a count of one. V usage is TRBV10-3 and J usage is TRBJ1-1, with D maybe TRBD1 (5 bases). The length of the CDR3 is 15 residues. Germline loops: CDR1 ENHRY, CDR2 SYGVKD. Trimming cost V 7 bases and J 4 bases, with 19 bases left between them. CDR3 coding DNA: TGTGCCATCACTAACACAGGAATCTCGGGCACTGAAGCTTTCTTT. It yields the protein CAITNTGISGTEAFF.

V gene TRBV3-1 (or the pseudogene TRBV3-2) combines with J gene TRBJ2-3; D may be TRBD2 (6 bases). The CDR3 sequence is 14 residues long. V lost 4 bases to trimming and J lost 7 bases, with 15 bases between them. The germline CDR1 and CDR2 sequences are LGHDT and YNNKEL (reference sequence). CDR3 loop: CASSPDRRANTQYF. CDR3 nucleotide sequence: TGTGCCAGCAGCCCGGACCGGAGGGCAAATACGCAGTATTTT.

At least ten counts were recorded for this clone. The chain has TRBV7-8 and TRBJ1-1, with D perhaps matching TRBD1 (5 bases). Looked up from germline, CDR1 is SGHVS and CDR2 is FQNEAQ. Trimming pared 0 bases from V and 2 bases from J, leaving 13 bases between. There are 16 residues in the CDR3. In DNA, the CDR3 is TGTGCCAGCAGCTTAGCGTTGACAGCATATAACACTGAAGCTTTCTTT. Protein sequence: CASSLALTAYNTEAFF.

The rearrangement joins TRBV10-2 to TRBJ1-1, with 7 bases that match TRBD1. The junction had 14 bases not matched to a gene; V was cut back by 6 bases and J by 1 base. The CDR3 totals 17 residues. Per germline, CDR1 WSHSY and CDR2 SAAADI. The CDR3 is CASSLRPLTGTNTEAFF. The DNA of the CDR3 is TGCGCCAGCAGCCTACGACCCCTGACAGGGACGAACACTGAAGCTTTCTTT.

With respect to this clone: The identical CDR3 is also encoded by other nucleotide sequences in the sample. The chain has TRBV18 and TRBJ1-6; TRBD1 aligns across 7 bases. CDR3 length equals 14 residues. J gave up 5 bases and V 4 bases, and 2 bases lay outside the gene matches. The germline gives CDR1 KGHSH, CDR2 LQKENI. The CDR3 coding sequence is TGTGCCAGCTCACTCGGACAGGATAATTCACCCCTCCACTTT. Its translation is CASSLGQDNSPLHF.

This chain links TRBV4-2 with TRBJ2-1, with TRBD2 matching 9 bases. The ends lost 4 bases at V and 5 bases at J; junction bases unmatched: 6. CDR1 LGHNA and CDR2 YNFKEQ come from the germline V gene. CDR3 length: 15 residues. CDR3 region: CASSPRGGGNNEQFF. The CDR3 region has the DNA TGTGCCAGCAGCCCGCGGGGGGGCGGTAACAATGAGCAGTTCTTC.

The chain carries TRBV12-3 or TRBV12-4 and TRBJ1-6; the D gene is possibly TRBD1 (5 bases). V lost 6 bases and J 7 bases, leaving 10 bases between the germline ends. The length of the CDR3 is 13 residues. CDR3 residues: CASRAGRNSPLHF. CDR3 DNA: TGTGCCAGCAGAGCAGGGCGGAATTCACCCCTCCACTTT.

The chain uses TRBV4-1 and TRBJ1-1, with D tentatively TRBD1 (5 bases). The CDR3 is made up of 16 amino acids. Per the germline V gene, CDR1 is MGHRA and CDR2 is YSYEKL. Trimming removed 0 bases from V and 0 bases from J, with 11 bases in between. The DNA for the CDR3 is TGCGCCAGCAGCCAAGATCATCAGGGCCTGAACACTGAAGCTTTCTTT. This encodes CASSQDHQGLNTEAFF.

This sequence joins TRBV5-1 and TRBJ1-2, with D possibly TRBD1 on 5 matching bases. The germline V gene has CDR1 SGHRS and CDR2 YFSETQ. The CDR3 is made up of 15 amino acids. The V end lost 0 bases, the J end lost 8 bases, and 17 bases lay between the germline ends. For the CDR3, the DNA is TGCGCCAGCAGCTTGGAGGGCGGGGGATCTGGAGGCTACACCTTC. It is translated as CASSLEGGGSGGYTF.

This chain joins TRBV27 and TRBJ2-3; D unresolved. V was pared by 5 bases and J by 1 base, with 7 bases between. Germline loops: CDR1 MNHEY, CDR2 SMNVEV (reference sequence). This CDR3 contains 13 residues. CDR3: CASSRSGTDTQYF. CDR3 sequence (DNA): TGTGCCAGCAGTCGGAGTGGCACAGATACGCAGTATTTT.

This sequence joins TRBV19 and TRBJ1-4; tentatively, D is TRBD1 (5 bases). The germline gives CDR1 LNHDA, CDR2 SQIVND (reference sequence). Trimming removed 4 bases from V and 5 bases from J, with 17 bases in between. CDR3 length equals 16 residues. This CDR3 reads CASSTPRGALNEKLFF. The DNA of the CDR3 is TGTGCCAGTAGTACCCCCCGCGGGGCCTTAAATGAAAAACTGTTTTTT.

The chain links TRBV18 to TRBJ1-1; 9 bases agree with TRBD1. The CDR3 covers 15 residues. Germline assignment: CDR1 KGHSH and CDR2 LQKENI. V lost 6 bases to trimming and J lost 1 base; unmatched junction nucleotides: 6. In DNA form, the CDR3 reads TGTGCCAGCTCGCCGGGACAGGGTAGGAACACTGAAGCTTTCTTT. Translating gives CASSPGQGRNTEAFF.

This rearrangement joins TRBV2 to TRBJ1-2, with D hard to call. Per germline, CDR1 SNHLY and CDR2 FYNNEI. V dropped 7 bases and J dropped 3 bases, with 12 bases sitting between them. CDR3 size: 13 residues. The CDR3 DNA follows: TGTGCCAGCACCGCCATGCGGGACTATGGCTACACCTTC. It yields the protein CASTAMRDYGYTF.

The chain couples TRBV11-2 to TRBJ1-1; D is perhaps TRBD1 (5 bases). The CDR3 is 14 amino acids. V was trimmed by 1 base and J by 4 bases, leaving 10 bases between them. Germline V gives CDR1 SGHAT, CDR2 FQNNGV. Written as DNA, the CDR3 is TGTGCCAGCAGCTTAGGGCAGGGAGGCACTGAAGCTTTCTTT. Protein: CASSLGQGGTEAFF.

The CDR3 nucleotides read TGTGCCAGCAGTACCCCCACAGGCGATACGCAGTATTTT. Protein sequence: CASSTPTGDTQYF. V is TRBV6-5 and J is TRBJ2-3; D may be TRBD1 (5 bases). Trimming cost V 5 bases and J 6 bases, with 12 bases left between them. The CDR3 length is 13 residues. Germline CDR1 MNHEY, CDR2 SVGAGI.

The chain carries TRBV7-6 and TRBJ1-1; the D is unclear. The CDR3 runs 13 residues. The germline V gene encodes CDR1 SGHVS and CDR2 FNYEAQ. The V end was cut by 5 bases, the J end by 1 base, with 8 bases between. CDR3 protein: CASSPGANTEAFF. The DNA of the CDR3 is TGTGCCAGCAGCCCCGGTGCGAACACTGAAGCTTTCTTT.

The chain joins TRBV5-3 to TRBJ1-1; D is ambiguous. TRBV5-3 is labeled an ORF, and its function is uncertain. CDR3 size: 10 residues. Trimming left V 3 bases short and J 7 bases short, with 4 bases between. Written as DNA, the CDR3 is TGTGCCAGAAGCTCGGGTGAAGCTTTCTTT. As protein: CARSSGEAFF.

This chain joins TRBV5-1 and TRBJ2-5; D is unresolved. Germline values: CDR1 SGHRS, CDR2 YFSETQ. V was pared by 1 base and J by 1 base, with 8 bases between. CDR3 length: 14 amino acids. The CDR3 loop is CASSLISGQETQYF. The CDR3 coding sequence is TGCGCCAGCAGCTTGATCTCCGGCCAAGAGACCCAGTACTTC.

In nucleotides, the CDR3 is TGTGCCAGCAGTTTCACCTACAATGAGCAGTTCTTC. Translation: CASSFTYNEQFF. The V gene is TRBV28, the J gene TRBJ2-1; D is ambiguous. This CDR3 comprises 12 residues. The V end was cut by 3 bases, the J end by 2 bases, with 2 bases between. Germline CDR1 is MDHEN and CDR2 is SYDVKM.

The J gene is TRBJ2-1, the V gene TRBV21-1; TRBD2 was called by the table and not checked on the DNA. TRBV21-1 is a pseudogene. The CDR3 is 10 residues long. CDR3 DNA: TGTGCCATCCCTTACAATGAGCAGTTCTTC. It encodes CAIPYNEQFF.

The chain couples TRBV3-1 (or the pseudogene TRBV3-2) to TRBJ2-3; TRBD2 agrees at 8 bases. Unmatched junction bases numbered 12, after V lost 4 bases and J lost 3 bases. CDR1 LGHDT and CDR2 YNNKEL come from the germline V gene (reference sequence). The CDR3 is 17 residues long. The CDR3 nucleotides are TGTGCCAGCAGCCCGACTGACGGGGGGGAGAGGACAGATACGCAGTATTTT. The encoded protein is CASSPTDGGERTDTQYF.

CDR3 sequence (DNA): TGTGCCAGTAACGCAGGGGTCGACCTTGGAGCTTTCTTT. Translated, it gives CASNAGVDLGAFF. V usage is TRBV12-3 or TRBV12-4 and J usage is TRBJ1-1, with TRBD1 as a possible D gene (6 bases). The CDR3 has 13 residues. The V end was cut by 9 bases, the J end by 10 bases, with 21 bases between.

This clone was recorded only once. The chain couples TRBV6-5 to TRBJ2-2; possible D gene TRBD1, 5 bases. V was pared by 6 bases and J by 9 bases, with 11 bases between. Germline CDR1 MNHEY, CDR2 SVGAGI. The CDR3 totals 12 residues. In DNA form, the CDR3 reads TGTGCCAGCAGGGCCCAGGGTAGGGAGCTGTTTTTT. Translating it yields CASRAQGRELFF.